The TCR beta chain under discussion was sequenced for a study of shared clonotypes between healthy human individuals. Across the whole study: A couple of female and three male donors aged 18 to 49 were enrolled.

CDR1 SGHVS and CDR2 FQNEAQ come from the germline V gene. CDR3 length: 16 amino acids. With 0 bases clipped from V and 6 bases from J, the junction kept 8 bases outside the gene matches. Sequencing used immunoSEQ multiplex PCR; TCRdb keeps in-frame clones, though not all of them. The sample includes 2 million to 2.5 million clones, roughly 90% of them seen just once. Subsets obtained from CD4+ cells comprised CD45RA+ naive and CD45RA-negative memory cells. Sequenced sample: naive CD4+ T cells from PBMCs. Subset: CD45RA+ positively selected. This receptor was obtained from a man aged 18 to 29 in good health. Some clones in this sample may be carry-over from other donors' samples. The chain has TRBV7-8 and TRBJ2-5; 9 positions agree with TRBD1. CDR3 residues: CASSLAGQGLVQTQYF. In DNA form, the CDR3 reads TGTGCCAGCAGCTTAGCCGGACAGGGGTTGGTCCAGACCCAGTACTTC.